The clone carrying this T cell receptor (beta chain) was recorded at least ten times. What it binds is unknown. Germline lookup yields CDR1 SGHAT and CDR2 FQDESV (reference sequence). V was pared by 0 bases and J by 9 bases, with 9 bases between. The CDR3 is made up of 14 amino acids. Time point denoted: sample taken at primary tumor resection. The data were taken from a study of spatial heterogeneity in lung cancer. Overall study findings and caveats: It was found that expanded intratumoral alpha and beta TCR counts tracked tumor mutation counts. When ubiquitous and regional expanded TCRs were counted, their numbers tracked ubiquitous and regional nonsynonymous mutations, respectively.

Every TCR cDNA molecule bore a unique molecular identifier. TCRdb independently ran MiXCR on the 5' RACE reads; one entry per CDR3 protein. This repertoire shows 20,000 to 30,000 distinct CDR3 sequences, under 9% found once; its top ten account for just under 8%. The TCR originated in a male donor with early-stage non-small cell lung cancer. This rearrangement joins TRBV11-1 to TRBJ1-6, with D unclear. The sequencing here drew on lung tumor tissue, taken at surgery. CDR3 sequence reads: CASSLASQPSPLHF. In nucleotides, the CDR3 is TGTGCCAGCAGCTTAGCGTCCCAGCCTTCACCCCTCCACTTT. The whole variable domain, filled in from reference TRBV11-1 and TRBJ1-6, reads EAEVAQSPRYKITEKSQAVAFWCDPISGHATLYWYRQILGQGPELLVQFQDESVVDDSQLPKDRFSAERLKGVDSTLKIQPAELGDSAMYLCASSLASQPSPLHFGNGTRLTVT.